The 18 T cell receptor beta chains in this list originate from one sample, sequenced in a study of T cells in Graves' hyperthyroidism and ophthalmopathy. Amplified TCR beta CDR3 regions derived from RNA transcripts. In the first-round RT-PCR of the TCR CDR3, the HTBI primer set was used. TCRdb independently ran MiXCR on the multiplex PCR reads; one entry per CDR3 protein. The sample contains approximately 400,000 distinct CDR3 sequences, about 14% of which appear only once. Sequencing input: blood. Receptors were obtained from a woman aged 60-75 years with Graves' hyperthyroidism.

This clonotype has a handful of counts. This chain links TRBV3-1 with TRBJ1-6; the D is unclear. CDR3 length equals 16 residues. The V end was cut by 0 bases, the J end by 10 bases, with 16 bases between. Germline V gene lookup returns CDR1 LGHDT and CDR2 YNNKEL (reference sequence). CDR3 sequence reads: CASSQDLVRMGSPLHF. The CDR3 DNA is TGTGCCAGCAGCCAAGATTTGGTTCGGATGGGATCACCCCTCCACTTT.

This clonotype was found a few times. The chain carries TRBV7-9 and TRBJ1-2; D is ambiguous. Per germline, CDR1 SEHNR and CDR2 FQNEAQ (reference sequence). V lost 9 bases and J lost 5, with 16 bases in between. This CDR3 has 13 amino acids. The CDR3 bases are TGTGCCAGTCTAGGCAGACGGGAATATGGCTACACCTTC. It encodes CASLGRREYGYTF.

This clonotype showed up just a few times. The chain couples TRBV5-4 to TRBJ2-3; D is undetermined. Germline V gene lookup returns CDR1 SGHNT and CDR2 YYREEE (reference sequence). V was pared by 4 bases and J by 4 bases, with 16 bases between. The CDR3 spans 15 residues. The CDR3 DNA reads TGTGCCAGCAGCCCCCCCCCCCCGGCGGCAGATACGCAGTATTTT. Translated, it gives CASSPPPPAADTQYF.

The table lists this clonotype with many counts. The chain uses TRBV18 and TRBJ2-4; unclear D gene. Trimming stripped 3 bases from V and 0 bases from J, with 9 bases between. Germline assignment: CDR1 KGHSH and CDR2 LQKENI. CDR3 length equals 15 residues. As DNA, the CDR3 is TGTGCCAGCTCACCCGAGAGCGTAGCCAAAAACATTCAGTACTTC. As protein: CASSPESVAKNIQYF.

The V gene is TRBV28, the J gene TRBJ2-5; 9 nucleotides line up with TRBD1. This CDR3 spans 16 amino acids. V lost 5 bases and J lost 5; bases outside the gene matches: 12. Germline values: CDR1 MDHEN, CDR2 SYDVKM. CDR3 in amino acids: CASSPQTGGGLETQYF. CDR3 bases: TGTGCCAGCAGTCCCCAGACAGGGGGGGGCCTGGAGACCCAGTACTTC.

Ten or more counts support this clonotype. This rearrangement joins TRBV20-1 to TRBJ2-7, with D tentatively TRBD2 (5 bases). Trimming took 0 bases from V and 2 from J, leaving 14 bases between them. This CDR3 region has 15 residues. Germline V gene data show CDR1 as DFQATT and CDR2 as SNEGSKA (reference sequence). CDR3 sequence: CSAREFGGLTYEQYF. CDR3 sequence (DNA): TGCAGTGCTAGAGAGTTCGGCGGGCTGACCTACGAGCAGTACTTC.

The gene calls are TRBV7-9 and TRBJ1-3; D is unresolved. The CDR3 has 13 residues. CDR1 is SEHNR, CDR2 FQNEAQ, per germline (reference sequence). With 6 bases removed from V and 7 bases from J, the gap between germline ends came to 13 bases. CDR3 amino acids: CASSPPSSNTIYF. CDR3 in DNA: TGTGCCAGCAGTCCCCCATCATCTAACACCATATATTTT.

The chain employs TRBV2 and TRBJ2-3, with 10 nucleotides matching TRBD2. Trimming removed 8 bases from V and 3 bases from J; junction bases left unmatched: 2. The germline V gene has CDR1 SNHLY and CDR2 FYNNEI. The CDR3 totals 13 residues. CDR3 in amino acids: CASPTSGTDTQYF. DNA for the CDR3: TGTGCCAGCCCGACTAGCGGGACAGATACGCAGTATTTT.

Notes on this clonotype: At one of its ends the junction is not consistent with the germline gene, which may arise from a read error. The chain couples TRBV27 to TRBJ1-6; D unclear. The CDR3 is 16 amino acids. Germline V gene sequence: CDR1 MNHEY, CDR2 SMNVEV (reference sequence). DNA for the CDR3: TGTGCCAGCAGTTTAGAGGAGCACCGGAGAGGATCACCCCCCCACTTT. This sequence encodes CASSLEEHRRGSPPHF.

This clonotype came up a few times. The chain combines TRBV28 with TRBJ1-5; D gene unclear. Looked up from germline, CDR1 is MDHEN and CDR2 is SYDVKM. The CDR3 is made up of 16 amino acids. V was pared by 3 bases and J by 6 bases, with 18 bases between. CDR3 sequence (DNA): TGTGCCAGCAGTTTGTTCATGGGGAGTTCGGGTCAGCCCCAGCATTTT. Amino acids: CASSLFMGSSGQPQHF.

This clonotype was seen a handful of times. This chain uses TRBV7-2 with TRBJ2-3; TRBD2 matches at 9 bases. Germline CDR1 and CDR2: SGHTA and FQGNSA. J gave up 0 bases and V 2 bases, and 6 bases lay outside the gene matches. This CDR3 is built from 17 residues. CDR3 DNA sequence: TGTGCCAGCAGCTTACTCGCTAGCGGGGCTAGCACAGATACGCAGTATTTT. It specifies CASSLLASGASTDTQYF. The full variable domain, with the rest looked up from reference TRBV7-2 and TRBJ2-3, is GAGVSQSPSNKVTEKGKDVELRCDPISGHTALYWYRQSLGQGLEFLIYFQGNSAPDKSGLPSDRFSAERTGGSVSTLTIQRTQQEDSAVYLCASSLLASGASTDTQYFGPGTRLTVL.

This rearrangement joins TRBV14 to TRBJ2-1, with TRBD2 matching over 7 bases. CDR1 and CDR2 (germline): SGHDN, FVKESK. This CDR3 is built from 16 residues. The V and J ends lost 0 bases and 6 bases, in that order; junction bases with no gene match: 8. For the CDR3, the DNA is TGTGCCAGCAGCCAAGATGGCCCTAGCGGCCCCAATGAGCAGTTCTTC. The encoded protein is CASSQDGPSGPNEQFF.

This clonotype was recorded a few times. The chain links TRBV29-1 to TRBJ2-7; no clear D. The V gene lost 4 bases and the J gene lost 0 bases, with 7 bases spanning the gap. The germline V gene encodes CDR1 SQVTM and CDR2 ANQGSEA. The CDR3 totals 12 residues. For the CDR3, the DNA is TGCAGCGTTGTTTTCCCCTCCTACGAGCAGTACTTC. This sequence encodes CSVVFPSYEQYF.

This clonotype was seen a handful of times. The CDR3 here is CASSVGAGRSYNEQFF. The CDR3 nucleotides read TGTGCCAGCAGCGTGGGAGCGGGGCGCTCCTACAATGAGCAGTTCTTC. The chain links TRBV9 to TRBJ2-1; 7 nucleotides align to TRBD2. Per the germline V gene, CDR1 is SGDLS and CDR2 is YYNGEE. V was pared by 2 bases and J by 0 bases, with 5 bases of the junction left unmatched. The CDR3 is 16 amino acids. Filled out from reference TRBV9 and TRBJ2-1, the complete variable domain reads DSGVTQTPKHLITATGQRVTLRCSPRSGDLSVYWYQQSLDQGLQFLIQYYNGEERAKGNILERFSAQQFPDLHSELNLSSLELGDSALYFCASSVGAGRSYNEQFFGPGTRLTVL.

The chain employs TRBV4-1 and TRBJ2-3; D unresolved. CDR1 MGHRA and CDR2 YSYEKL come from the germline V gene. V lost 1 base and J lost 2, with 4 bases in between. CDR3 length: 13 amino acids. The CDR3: CASSQVNTDTQYF. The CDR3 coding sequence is TGCGCCAGCAGCCAAGTGAACACAGATACGCAGTATTTT.

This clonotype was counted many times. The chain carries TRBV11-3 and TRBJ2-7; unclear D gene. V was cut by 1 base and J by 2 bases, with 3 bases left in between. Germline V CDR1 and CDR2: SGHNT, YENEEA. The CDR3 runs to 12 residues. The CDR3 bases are TGTGCCAGCAGCTTAGCGACCTACGAGCAGTACTTC. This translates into CASSLATYEQYF.

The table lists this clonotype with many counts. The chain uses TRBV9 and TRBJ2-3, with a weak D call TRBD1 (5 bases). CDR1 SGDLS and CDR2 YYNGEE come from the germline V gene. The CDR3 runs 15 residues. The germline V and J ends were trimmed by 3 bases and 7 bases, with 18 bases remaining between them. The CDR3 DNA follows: TGTGCCAGCAGCGAAAGGGAAGTTAGGGGCTATACGCAGTATTTT. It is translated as CASSEREVRGYTQYF.

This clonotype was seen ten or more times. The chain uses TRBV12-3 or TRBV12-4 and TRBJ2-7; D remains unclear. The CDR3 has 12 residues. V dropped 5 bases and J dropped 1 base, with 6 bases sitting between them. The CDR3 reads CASSTRSYEQYF. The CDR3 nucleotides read TGTGCCAGCAGTACAAGGTCCTACGAGCAGTACTTC.